A selection of T cell receptor beta chains follows, all from one sample in a study of cytomegalovirus exposure and HLA in healthy donors. Profiling relied on immunoSEQ multiplex PCR, and the TCRdb table lists in-frame clones only, not all of them. The sample has 95,000 to 150,000 clones, 70% to 80% seen once. Sequenced sample: PBMCs. All receptors derive from a woman aged 40 to 49 in good health and CMV-seropositive. The CDR3 runs from the conserved cysteine through the conserved F or W. Each record gives: V gene, clone size, J gene, D gene, CDR3 protein, CDR3 DNA. D genes are given only for firm matches. Where a row states a size, it is once, few, many or the class of an expanded clone; other rows omit it.

V gene: TRBV18
clone size: once
J gene: TRBJ1-5
D gene: NA
CDR3 protein: CASSPRQNSNQPQHF
CDR3 DNA: TGTGCCAGCTCACCTCGACAGAATAGCAATCAGCCCCAGCATTTT

V gene: TRBV7-9
clone size: NA
J gene: TRBJ2-1
D gene: NA
CDR3 protein: CASSRTLGGVLYNEQFF
CDR3 DNA: TGTGCCAGCAGCCGTACTTTGGGGGGAGTGCTTTACAATGAGCAGTTCTTC

V gene: TRBV6-1
clone size: NA
J gene: TRBJ1-1
D gene: NA
CDR3 protein: CASSATANTEAFF
CDR3 DNA: TGTGCCAGCAGTGCGACAGCGAACACTGAAGCTTTCTTT

V gene: TRBV6-5
clone size: NA
J gene: TRBJ1-2
D gene: NA
CDR3 protein: CASSYSPGRELTF
CDR3 DNA: TGTGCCAGCAGTTACTCGCCGGGGAGGGAGCTCACCTTC

V gene: TRBV4-3
clone size: NA
J gene: TRBJ2-7
D gene: NA
CDR3 protein: CASSQQSKSGSYEQYF
CDR3 DNA: TGCGCCAGCAGCCAACAATCCAAAAGCGGGTCCTACGAGCAGTACTTC

V gene: TRBV7-2
clone size: medium-sized
J gene: TRBJ1-3
D gene: TRBD1
CDR3 protein: CASSLNRGSGNTIYF
CDR3 DNA: TGTGCCAGCAGCTTAAACAGGGGCTCTGGAAACACCATATATTTT

V gene: TRBV11-1
clone size: NA
J gene: TRBJ2-5
D gene: TRBD2
CDR3 protein: CASSPPGLGLGGQETQYF
CDR3 DNA: TGTGCCAGCAGCCCCCCGGGGCTGGGACTAGGGGGGCAAGAGACCCAGTACTTC

V gene: TRBV5-1
clone size: NA
J gene: TRBJ2-1
D gene: NA
CDR3 protein: CASSLVAGASNEQFF
CDR3 DNA: TGCGCCAGCAGCTTGGTGGCGGGGGCCAGCAATGAGCAGTTCTTC

V gene: TRBV5-6
clone size: few
J gene: TRBJ1-5
D gene: TRBD1
CDR3 protein: CASSLAPTGDQPQHF
CDR3 DNA: TGTGCCAGCAGCTTGGCCCCGACAGGGGATCAGCCCCAGCATTTT

V gene: TRBV4-2
clone size: few
J gene: TRBJ2-5
D gene: NA
CDR3 protein: CASSQGLVQETQYF
CDR3 DNA: TGTGCCAGCAGCCAAGGGCTAGTTCAAGAGACCCAGTACTTC

V gene: TRBV5-4
clone size: once
J gene: TRBJ2-7
D gene: TRBD1
CDR3 protein: CASSTDRGYYEQYF
CDR3 DNA: TGTGCCAGCAGCACTGACAGGGGGTACTACGAGCAGTACTTC

V gene: TRBV29-1
clone size: once
J gene: TRBJ2-1
D gene: NA
CDR3 protein: CSVEGGQQYNEQFF
CDR3 DNA: TGCAGCGTTGAGGGGGGACAGCAATACAATGAGCAGTTCTTC

V gene: TRBV4-1
clone size: NA
J gene: TRBJ2-1
D gene: TRBD2
CDR3 protein: CASSPSGRRNEQFF
CDR3 DNA: TGCGCCAGCAGCCCTAGCGGGAGGAGAAATGAGCAGTTCTTC

V gene: TRBV18
clone size: NA
J gene: TRBJ2-1
D gene: TRBD2
CDR3 protein: CASSPPSLAGYNEQFF
CDR3 DNA: TGTGCCAGCTCACCACCTTCACTAGCGGGATACAATGAGCAGTTCTTC

V gene: TRBV4-1
clone size: NA
J gene: TRBJ2-2
D gene: NA
CDR3 protein: CASSQGPGGTGELFF
CDR3 DNA: TGCGCCAGCAGCCAGGGACCCGGGGGCACCGGGGAGCTGTTTTTT

V gene: TRBV19
clone size: NA
J gene: TRBJ1-6
D gene: NA
CDR3 protein: CASSISGRESPLHF
CDR3 DNA: TGTGCCAGTAGTATATCGGGAAGAGAGTCACCCCTCCACTTT

V gene: TRBV6-5
clone size: NA
J gene: TRBJ1-5
D gene: NA
CDR3 protein: CASGRQFNQPQHF
CDR3 DNA: TGTGCCAGCGGTAGACAGTTCAATCAGCCCCAGCATTTT

V gene: TRBV5-1
clone size: NA
J gene: TRBJ2-7
D gene: NA
CDR3 protein: CASSFVSGSDYYEQYF
CDR3 DNA: TGCGCCAGCAGCTTCGTTTCGGGCAGCGACTACTACGAGCAGTACTTC

V gene: TRBV6-7
clone size: once
J gene: TRBJ1-2
D gene: NA
CDR3 protein: CASSTGQTYGYTF
CDR3 DNA: TGTGCCAGCAGTACCGGACAGACCTATGGCTACACCTTC

V gene: TRBV30
clone size: NA
J gene: TRBJ1-2
D gene: TRBD1
CDR3 protein: CAWSRDRFGYTF
CDR3 DNA: TGTGCCTGGTCCCGGGACAGGTTTGGCTACACCTTC

V gene: TRBV29-1
clone size: NA
J gene: TRBJ1-1
D gene: NA
CDR3 protein: CSVVELMNTEAFF
CDR3 DNA: TGCAGCGTTGTTGAGCTAATGAACACTGAAGCTTTCTTT